This T cell receptor beta chain was captured by sequencing in a study of tumor-infiltrating lymphocytes in primary liver carcinoma. This CDR3 is 16 amino acids long. CDR1 and CDR2 from the germline V gene are MNHNS and SASEGT. Between the trimmed V and J ends, which lost 2 bases and 5 bases, there was a span of 16 bases. Turning to this clonotype: A much larger clonotype is one base distant, so this may be a read error.

With about 470 ng total RNA as template and a constant-region primer, TCR beta cDNA was made. For TCR beta, libraries were produced by three nested multiplex PCR rounds using slightly modified ARM-PCR. TRBV1-TRBV30 forward primers paired with a C-beta reverse primer were used in the first two PCR rounds, which ran roughly 11 cycles each. TCRdb reprocessed the multiplex PCR reads via MiXCR and lists one record per CDR3 protein. In the table there are 300,000 to 350,000 distinct CDR3 sequences, around 60% of which are singletons. Both blood RNA, taken from unsorted whole blood, and germline DNA were extracted.

The V call is TRBV6-1, the J call TRBJ2-1; D ambiguous. The sequenced sample was peripheral blood. The sequence was obtained from a man in his forties or fifties with primary liver carcinoma and hepatitis B virus infection. The CDR3 sequence is CASSEQRNIPNNEQFF. The CDR3, as DNA: TGTGCCAGCAGTGAACAGAGAAACATACCAAACAATGAGCAGTTCTTC.